One and the same sample provided the 6 T cell receptor beta chains below, sequenced in a study of blood T cell repertoires in COVID-19. Produced via immunoSEQ multiplex PCR; TCRdb's table is partial and in-frame only. The sample consists of about 51,000 clones, 84% of them appearing once. Sequenced input: peripheral blood. Every receptor here comes from a man aged 50-60 years with acute or convalescent COVID-19.

The V gene is TRBV29-1, the J gene TRBJ2-1, with D tentatively TRBD1 (5 bases). The V end lost 4 bases, the J end lost 3 bases, and 7 bases lay between the germline ends. Germline CDR1 and CDR2: SQVTM and ANQGSEA. The CDR3 is 12 amino acids. CDR3 in amino acids: CSVGQIYNEQFF. The CDR3 DNA reads TGCAGCGTTGGACAGATCTACAATGAGCAGTTCTTC.

The chain has TRBV27 and TRBJ1-2; TRBD1 matches at 9 bases. The CDR3 runs 14 residues. Germline values: CDR1 MNHEY, CDR2 SMNVEV (reference sequence). J gave up 8 bases and V 5 bases, and 9 bases lay outside the gene matches. This CDR3 is CASSPPGQGKGYTF. For the CDR3, the DNA is TGTGCCAGCAGTCCCCCGGGACAGGGAAAAGGCTACACCTTC.

The chain combines TRBV2 with TRBJ1-2, with 10 bases lining up with TRBD1. Germline assignment: CDR1 SNHLY and CDR2 FYNNEI. The CDR3 covers 18 residues. J was trimmed by 1 base and V by 2 bases; bases with no gene match: 10. DNA of the CDR3: TGTGCCAGCAGTGAATGGAGGGCCCGGGACAGGGGTAACTATGGCTACACCTTC. Residues: CASSEWRARDRGNYGYTF.

V and J are TRBV3-1 (or the pseudogene TRBV3-2) and TRBJ2-7; maybe TRBD2 (6 bases). Germline V gives CDR1 LGHDT, CDR2 YNNKEL (reference sequence). The V gene lost 4 bases and the J gene lost 5 bases, with 12 bases spanning the gap. This CDR3 comprises 13 residues. This CDR3 is CASSPRGSNEQYF. DNA for the CDR3: TGTGCCAGCAGCCCCCGGGGGTCTAACGAGCAGTACTTC.

This rearrangement joins TRBV3-1 (or the pseudogene TRBV3-2) to TRBJ1-5; 10 bases align to TRBD1. Germline lookup yields CDR1 LGHDT and CDR2 YNNKEL (reference sequence). The ends lost 0 bases at V and 7 bases at J; junction bases unmatched: 3. There are 15 residues in the CDR3. CDR3 residues: CASSQDLTGGQPQHF. Written as DNA, the CDR3 is TGTGCCAGCAGCCAAGACTTGACAGGGGGCCAGCCCCAGCATTTT.

The chain links TRBV19 to TRBJ1-1; TRBD1 matches at 8 bases. J gave up 5 bases and V 5 bases, and 10 bases lay outside the gene matches. The germline V gene encodes CDR1 LNHDA and CDR2 SQIVND (reference sequence). The CDR3 covers 15 residues. The CDR3 protein is CASSLAGGARTEAFF. The DNA of the CDR3 is TGTGCCAGTAGTTTGGCAGGGGGCGCCAGAACTGAAGCTTTCTTT.